This T cell receptor (beta chain) was obtained from a study of T-cell reconstitution after alpha-beta-depleted transplantation in children. Trimming removed 4 bases from V and 7 bases from J, with 14 bases in between. Germline-derived CDR1 and CDR2 are SGHDT and YYEEEE. This CDR3 has 14 residues. Using unique molecular identifiers, the investigators prepared the TCRbeta library. Each CDR3 protein is one row after TCRdb ran MiXCR on the PCR reads. The sample carries around 200,000 distinct CDR3 sequences, approximately 7% recorded once. This clonotype was seen at least ten times. This receptor was identified in a human donor who donated a stem cell graft to a child with Wiskott-Aldrich syndrome. This sequence joins TRBV5-6 and TRBJ2-2, with a possible D match to TRBD1 (6 bases). The source was PBMCs from the stem cell graft donor, collected from the stem cell graft. The CDR3 sequence: CASSPIQGHGELFF. The DNA of the CDR3 is TGTGCCAGCAGCCCCATACAGGGACACGGGGAGCTGTTTTTT.